This paragraph covers one T cell receptor beta chain sequence. What antigen it recognizes has not been identified. Base qualities are not provided; no much larger clone lies one nucleotide away. TCRbeta CDR3 regions were amplified from genomic DNA using the immunoSEQ Assay, a bias-controlled multiplex PCR. In the source study's methods: Within the assay, amplification of reference gene primers was used to estimate how many nucleated cells each sample contained. To quantify the absolute abundance of each unique TCRbeta CDR3 rearrangement, sequence reads were collapsed and filtered. For each sample, productive Simpson clonality was calculated as the square root of Simpson's diversity index over productive rearrangements. TCRdb holds this immuneACCESS table with in-frame rearrangements only. Some clones are missing; in checked studies, unresolved V genes explain under half, and the rest has no known cause. That table gives V, J and clone size, and the DNA gave D and trimming. This sample comprises over 150,000 clones, around 80% of them detected only once. The ten largest clonotypes hold roughly 20% of the sample.

In the prospective study, participants were about 18 to 90 years old, resided in 24 geographic areas of the United States, and were enrolled through a virtual design. In the prospective study, participants were assigned to cohorts based on the clinical history participants reported in a screening survey and a study questionnaire. In the prospective study, whole blood, serum and a nasopharyngeal or oropharyngeal swab were collected from each participant by mobile phlebotomists. Prospective study participants could optionally give additional blood draws and questionnaires over a 2-month period. Before DNA extraction, blood samples from the prospective study were shipped at room temperature or frozen. From its cysteine to its phenylalanine, the CDR3 spans 18 amino acids. CDR3 DNA only is kept here, 54 bases in frame from base 1. The germline V gene supplies CDR1 SGHDT and CDR2 YYEEEE. Germline trimming: 1 base from V, 4 bases from J; junction bases outside gene matches: 12.

The data belong to a study of blood T cell repertoires in COVID-19 (dated by TCRdb to 2018 to 2020). In the study overall: For ImmuneRACE Cohort 3, a participant was defined as recovered based on two consecutive negative NP/OP PCR tests, clearance by a healthcare professional, or resolution of symptoms. The sample metadata nearly always contained a de-identified subject ID, COVID-19 status, age in years and sex. Samples from collaborators originated in the United States, Italy and Spain and spanned both the acute and convalescent phases of COVID-19. Subjects who had been exposed to COVID-19, were actively infected with it, or had recovered from it provided the deeply sampled blood TCRbeta repertoires that made up the dataset. Samples were obtained from the ongoing ImmuneRACE study (first 160 participants) and from over 1,000 subjects provided by 6 global collaborators. The repertoires were made available in a free public database intended to serve as a resource for research on the immune response to SARS-CoV-2. HLA class I and class II types, where available, came from metadata supplied by the sample provider rather than from assay-based typing. The prospective study material was composed of cDNA or gDNA derived from T cells, B-cell-depleted T cells, or PBMCs. General study outcomes and caveats: Clinical and demographic metadata were provided uncurated, with the amount varying by source and participant.

The chain is encoded by TRBV5-6 joined to TRBJ2-2, with 8 bases in between that match TRBD1. The sample taken for sequencing was PBMCs or T cells enriched from blood (not recorded which). The source is a woman aged 65 to 85 in a cohort exposed to, infected with or recovered from COVID-19 (not recorded which). The CDR3 reads as follows: CASSLWGPGGAGTGELFF. The sequenced DNA is TGTGCCAGCAGCTTGTGGGGTCCAGGGGGCGCTGGCACCGGGGAGCTGTTTTTT. Reference TRBV5-6 and TRBJ2-2 genes cover what lies past the CDR3, so the full variable domain is DAGVTQSPTHLIKTRGQQVTLRCSPKSGHDTVSWYQQALGQGPQFIFQYYEEEERQRGNFPDRFSGHQFPNYSSELNVNALLLGDSALYLCASSLWGPGGAGTGELFFGEGSRLTVL.